This record covers a single T cell receptor (beta chain). The data are from a study of blood T cell repertoires in COVID-19. Study-level background: T cells, B-cell-depleted T cells, or PBMCs supplied cDNA or gDNA.

V gave up 4 bases and J gave up 2 bases; unmatched junction bases: 8. The CDR3 is 17 residues long. Germline V gene data show CDR1 as LGHDT and CDR2 as YNNKEL (reference sequence). In the study's own analysis: Cell counts per sample came from amplifying reference gene primers. The table came from immunoSEQ multiplex PCR; TCRdb's copy has only in-frame clones and leaves some out. The V and J calls and clone size come from that table; D and trimming were worked out from the DNA. The table includes about 300,000 clones, 70% to 90% detected once. A Seattle source enrolled patients during active infection and followed them longitudinally.

The TCR originated in a woman in her forties or fifties with COVID-19, enrolled during active disease. The rearrangement joins TRBV3-1 (or the pseudogene TRBV3-2) to TRBJ2-3, with 11 nucleotides matching TRBD2. The sample comprised peripheral blood. Here the CDR3 reads CASSPFPTSGNTDTQYF. CDR3 coding DNA: TGTGCCAGCAGCCCTTTTCCGACTAGCGGGAACACAGATACGCAGTATTTT.